This T cell receptor beta chain was recorded in a study of cytomegalovirus exposure and HLA in healthy donors. The V and J ends lost 3 bases and 1 base, in that order; junction bases with no gene match: 10. CDR3 size: 16 residues. Per the germline V gene, CDR1 is SGHNT and CDR2 is YYREEE (reference sequence). This clone has a handful of counts. The PCR contained 60 Vbeta and 13 Jbeta primers. The method was immunoSEQ multiplex PCR; TCRdb's version includes in-frame clones alone and lacks a portion of them. The sample lists around 200,000 clones; about three quarters were seen once. The chain is built from TRBV5-4 and TRBJ2-7, with 7 bases identical to TRBD1. Material: PBMCs. The sequence came from a male donor in good health and CMV-seronegative. The CDR3 DNA follows: TGTGCCAGCAGCTCCCCAGCAGGGACAGCTTCCTACGAGCAGTACTTC. It yields the protein CASSSPAGTASYEQYF.